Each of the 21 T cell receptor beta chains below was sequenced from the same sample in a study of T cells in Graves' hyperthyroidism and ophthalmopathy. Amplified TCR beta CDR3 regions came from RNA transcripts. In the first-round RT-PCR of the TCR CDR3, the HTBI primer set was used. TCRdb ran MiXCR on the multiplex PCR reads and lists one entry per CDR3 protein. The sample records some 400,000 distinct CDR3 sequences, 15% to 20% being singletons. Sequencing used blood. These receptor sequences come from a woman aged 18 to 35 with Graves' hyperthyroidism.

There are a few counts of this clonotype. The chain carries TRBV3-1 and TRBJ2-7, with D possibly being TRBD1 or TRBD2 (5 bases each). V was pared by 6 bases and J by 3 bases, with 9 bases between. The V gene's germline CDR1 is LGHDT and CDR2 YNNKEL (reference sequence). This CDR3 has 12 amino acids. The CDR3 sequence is CASRGDVYEQYF. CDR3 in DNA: TGTGCCAGCAGGGGGGACGTCTACGAGCAGTACTTC.

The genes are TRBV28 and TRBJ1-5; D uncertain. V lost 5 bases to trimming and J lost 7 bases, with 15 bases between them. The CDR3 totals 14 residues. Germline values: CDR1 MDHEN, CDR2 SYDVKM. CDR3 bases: TGTGCCAGCAGTGTCTCCACGGTAGAACAGCCCCAGCATTTT. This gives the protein CASSVSTVEQPQHF.

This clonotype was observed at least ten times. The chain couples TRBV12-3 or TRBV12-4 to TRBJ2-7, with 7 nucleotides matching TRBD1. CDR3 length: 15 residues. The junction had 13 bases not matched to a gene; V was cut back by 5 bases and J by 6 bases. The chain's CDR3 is CASSIYPTGYREQYF. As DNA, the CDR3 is TGTGCCAGCAGTATCTACCCGACAGGGTATCGCGAGCAGTACTTC.

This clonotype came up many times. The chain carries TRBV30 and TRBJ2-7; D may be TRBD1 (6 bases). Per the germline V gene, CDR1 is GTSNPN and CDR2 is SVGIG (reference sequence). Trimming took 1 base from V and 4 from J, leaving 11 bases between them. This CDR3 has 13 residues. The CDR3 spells CAWSEARGYEQYF. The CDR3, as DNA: TGTGCCTGGAGTGAGGCCAGGGGTTACGAGCAGTACTTC.

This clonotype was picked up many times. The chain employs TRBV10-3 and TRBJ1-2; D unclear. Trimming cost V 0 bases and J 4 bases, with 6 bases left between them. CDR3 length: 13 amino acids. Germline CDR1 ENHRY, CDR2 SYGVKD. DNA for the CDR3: TGTGCCATCAGTGAGTCCCCTGTCTATGGCTACACCTTC. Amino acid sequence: CAISESPVYGYTF.

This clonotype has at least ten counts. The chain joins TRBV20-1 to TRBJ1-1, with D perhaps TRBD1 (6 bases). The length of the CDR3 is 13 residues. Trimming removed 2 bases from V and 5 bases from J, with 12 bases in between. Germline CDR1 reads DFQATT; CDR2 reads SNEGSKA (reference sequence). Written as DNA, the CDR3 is TGCAGTGCTAGACCACAGGGACGGACTGAAGCTTTCTTT. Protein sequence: CSARPQGRTEAFF.

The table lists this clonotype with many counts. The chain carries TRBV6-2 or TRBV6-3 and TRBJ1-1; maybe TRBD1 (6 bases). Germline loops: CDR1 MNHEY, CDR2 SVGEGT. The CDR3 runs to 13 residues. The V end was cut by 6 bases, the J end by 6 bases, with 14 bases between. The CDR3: CASRSRGRSEAFF. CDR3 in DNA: TGTGCCAGCAGATCAAGGGGGAGGTCTGAAGCTTTCTTT.

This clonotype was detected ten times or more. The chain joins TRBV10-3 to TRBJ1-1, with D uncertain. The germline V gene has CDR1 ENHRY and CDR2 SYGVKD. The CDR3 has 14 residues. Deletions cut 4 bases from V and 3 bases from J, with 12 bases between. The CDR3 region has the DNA TGTGCCATCAGTGGTTCCACCGCCGACACTGAAGCTTTCTTT. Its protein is CAISGSTADTEAFF.

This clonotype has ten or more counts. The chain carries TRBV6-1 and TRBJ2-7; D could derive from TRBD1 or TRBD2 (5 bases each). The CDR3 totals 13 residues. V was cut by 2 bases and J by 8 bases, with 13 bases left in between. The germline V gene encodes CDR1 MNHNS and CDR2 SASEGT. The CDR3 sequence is CASSESNGAKQYF. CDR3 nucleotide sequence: TGTGCCAGCAGTGAATCGAACGGGGCGAAGCAGTACTTC.

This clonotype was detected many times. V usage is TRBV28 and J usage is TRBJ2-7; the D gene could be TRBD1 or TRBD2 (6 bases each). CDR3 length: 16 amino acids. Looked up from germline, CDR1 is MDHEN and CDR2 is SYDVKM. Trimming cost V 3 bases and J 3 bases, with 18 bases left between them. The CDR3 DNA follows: TGTGCCAGCAGTTTGGGCGGGGCAGGGGACGGCTACGAGCAGTACTTC. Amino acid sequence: CASSLGGAGDGYEQYF.

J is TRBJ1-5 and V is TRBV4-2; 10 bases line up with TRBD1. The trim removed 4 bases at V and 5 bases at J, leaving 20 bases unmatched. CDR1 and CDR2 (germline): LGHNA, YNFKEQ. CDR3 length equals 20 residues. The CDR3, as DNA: TGTGCCAGCAGCCGTCCAACTCTCCGGGACAGGGGCAAAAGAGATCAGCCCCAGCATTTT. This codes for CASSRPTLRDRGKRDQPQHF.

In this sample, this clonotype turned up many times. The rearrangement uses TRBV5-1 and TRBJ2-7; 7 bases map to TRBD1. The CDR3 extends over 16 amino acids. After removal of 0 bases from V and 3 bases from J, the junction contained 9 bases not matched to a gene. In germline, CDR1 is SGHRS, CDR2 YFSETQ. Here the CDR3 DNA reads TGCGCCAGCAGCTTGGTAGGGACAGCCGGCGGCTACGAGCAGTACTTC. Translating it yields CASSLVGTAGGYEQYF. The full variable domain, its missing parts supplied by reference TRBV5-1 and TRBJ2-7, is KAGVTQTPRYLIKTRGQQVTLSCSPISGHRSVSWYQQTPGQGLQFLFEYFSETQRNKGNFPGRFSGRQFSNSRSEMNVSTLELGDSALYLCASSLVGTAGGYEQYFGPGTRLTVT.

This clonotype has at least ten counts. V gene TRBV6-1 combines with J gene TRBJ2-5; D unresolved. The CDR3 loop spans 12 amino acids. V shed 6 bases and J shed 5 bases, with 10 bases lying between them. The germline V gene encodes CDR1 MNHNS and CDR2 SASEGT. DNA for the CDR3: TGTGCCAGCAGACTACACGGGGAGACCCAGTACTTC. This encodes CASRLHGETQYF.

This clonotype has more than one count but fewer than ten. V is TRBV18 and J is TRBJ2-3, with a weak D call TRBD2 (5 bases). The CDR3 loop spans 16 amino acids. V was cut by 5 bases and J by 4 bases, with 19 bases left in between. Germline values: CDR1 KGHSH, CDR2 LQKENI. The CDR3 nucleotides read TGTGCCAGCTCATTAGACTATCGCGGTATATCAGATACGCAGTATTTT. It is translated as CASSLDYRGISDTQYF.

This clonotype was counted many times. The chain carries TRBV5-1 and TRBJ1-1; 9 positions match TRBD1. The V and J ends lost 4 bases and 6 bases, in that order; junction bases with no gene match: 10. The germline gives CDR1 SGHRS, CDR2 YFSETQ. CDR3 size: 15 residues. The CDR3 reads CASSQTRDREPEAFF. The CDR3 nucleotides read TGCGCCAGCAGCCAGACCCGGGACAGGGAACCTGAAGCTTTCTTT.

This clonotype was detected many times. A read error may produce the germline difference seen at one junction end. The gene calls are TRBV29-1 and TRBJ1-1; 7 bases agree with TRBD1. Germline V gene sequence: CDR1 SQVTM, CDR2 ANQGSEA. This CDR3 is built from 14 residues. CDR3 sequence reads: CSVLRQGRNTEAFF. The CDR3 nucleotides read TGCAGCGTTCTACGACAGGGAAGGAACACCGAAGCTTTCTTT. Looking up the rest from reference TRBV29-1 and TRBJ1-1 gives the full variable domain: SAVISQKPSRDICQRGTSLTIQCQVDSQVTMMFWYRQQPGQSLTLIATANQGSEATYESGFVIDKFPISRPNLTFSTLTVSNMSPEDSSIYLCSVLRQGRNTEAFFGQGTRLTVV.

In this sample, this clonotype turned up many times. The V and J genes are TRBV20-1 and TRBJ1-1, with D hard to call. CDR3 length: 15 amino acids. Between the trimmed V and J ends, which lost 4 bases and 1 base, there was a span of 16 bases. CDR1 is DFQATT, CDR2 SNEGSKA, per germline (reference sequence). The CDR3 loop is CSATPPRGRNTEAFF. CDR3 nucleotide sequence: TGCAGTGCTACCCCCCCCCGAGGGAGGAACACTGAAGCTTTCTTT.

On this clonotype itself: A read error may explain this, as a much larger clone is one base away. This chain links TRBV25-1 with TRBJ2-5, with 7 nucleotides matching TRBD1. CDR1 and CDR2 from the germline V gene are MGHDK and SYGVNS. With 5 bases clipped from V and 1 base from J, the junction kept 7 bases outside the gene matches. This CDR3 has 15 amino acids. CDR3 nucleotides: TGTGCCAGCAGTACATCTTGGGACAGCCAAGAGACCCAGTACTTC. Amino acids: CASSTSWDSQETQYF.

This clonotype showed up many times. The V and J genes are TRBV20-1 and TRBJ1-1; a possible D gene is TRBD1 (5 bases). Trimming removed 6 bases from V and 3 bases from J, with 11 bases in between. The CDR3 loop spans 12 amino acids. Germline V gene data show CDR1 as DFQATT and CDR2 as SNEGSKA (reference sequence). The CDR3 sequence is CSALGDYTEAFF. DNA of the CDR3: TGCAGTGCCCTGGGGGATTACACTGAAGCTTTCTTT.

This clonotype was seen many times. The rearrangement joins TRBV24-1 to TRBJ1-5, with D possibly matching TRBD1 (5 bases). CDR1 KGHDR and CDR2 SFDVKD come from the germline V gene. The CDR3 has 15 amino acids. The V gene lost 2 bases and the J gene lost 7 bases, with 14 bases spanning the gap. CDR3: CATSDSGPNDQPQHF. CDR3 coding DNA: TGTGCCACCAGTGATTCGGGACCGAACGACCAGCCCCAGCATTTT.

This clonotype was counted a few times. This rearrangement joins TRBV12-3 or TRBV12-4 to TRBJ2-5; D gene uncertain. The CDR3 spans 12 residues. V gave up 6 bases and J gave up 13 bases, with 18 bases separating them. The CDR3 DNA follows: TGTGCCAGCAGCCGCACGCTTAACGGTCCGTACTTC. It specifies CASSRTLNGPYF.